Below are 30 T cell receptor beta chains sequenced from a single sample in a study of OX40 agonist ivuxolimab in advanced cancers. Produced via immunoSEQ multiplex PCR; TCRdb's table is partial and in-frame only. The data show about 21,000 clones, about 83% seen once. Sequences were derived from CD4+ or CD8+ T cells sorted from blood, sampled in a trial of the OX40 agonist ivuxolimab. These receptors were obtained from an adult with an advanced solid tumor such as melanoma, head and neck, liver or kidney cancer.

The genes are TRBV2 and TRBJ2-1, with TRBD1 matching over 8 bases. V was pared by 7 bases and J by 9 bases, with 2 bases of the junction left unmatched. This CDR3 has 11 residues. The germline V gene encodes CDR1 SNHLY and CDR2 FYNNEI. DNA for the CDR3: TGTGCCAGCACAGGGGGCCTTGAGCAGTTCTTC. Its protein product is CASTGGLEQFF.

This clone was recorded only once. The chain is built from TRBV5-4 and TRBJ2-1; 9 bases fit TRBD1. This CDR3 is 16 amino acids long. Germline V lookup: CDR1 SGHNT, CDR2 YYREEE (reference sequence). Losses at the gene ends were 4 bases for V and 2 bases for J; bases not matched to a gene: 7. For the CDR3, the DNA is TGTGCCAGCAGCCCTGACAGGGGGGCGACCTACAATGAGCAGTTCTTC. Translation: CASSPDRGATYNEQFF.

This rearrangement joins TRBV18 to TRBJ1-1; D unresolved. The CDR3 runs to 17 residues. Germline loops: CDR1 KGHSH, CDR2 LQKENI. Trimming pared 3 bases from V and 3 bases from J, leaving 20 bases between. The CDR3 loop reads CASSPISKSVDDTEAFF. For the CDR3, the DNA is TGTGCCAGCTCACCCATCTCGAAAAGTGTGGATGACACTGAAGCTTTCTTT.

The genes are TRBV9 and TRBJ2-7; 15 nucleotides align to TRBD2. V trimming: 4 bases; J trimming: 0 bases; junction bases outside the gene matches: 5. From germline, CDR1 is SGDLS and CDR2 YYNGEE. The CDR3 loop spans 17 amino acids. CDR3 in DNA: TGTGCCAGCAGCCCTGGGACTAGCGGGGGGCTCTCCTACGAGCAGTACTTC. The encoded protein is CASSPGTSGGLSYEQYF.

The chain combines TRBV7-6 with TRBJ1-1; possible D gene TRBD1, 5 bases. V lost 1 base and J 4 bases, leaving 10 bases between the germline ends. The CDR3 length is 14 residues. Germline V lookup: CDR1 SGHVS, CDR2 FNYEAQ. CDR3: CASSLVGGGTEAFF. CDR3 nucleotides: TGTGCCAGCAGCTTAGTTGGGGGTGGCACTGAAGCTTTCTTT.

The chain combines TRBV18 with TRBJ2-4, with TRBD1 matching over 10 bases. Trimming removed 3 bases from V and 0 bases from J; junction bases left unmatched: 17. Germline-derived CDR1 and CDR2 are KGHSH and LQKENI. The CDR3 extends over 21 amino acids. The CDR3 nucleotides read TGTGCCAGCTCACCGAACCCCGGGGGACAGGGGCCTTACCTAGCCAAAAACATTCAGTACTTC. Its protein is CASSPNPGGQGPYLAKNIQYF.

The J gene is TRBJ1-1, the V gene TRBV28, with TRBD1 matching over 7 bases. Germline V gene sequence: CDR1 MDHEN, CDR2 SYDVKM. V trimming: 4 bases; J trimming: 1 base; junction bases outside the gene matches: 15. The CDR3 has 18 amino acids. CDR3 coding DNA: TGTGCCAGCAGTTCCTCACGACAGGGTCGACCAAAGAACACTGAAGCTTTCTTT. Residues: CASSSSRQGRPKNTEAFF. The variable domain in full, with the rest retrieved from reference TRBV28 and TRBJ1-1, is DVKVTQSSRYLVKRTGEKVFLECVQDMDHENMFWYRQDPGLGLRLIYFSYDVKMKEKGDIPEGYSVSREKKERFSLILESASTNQTSMYLCASSSSRQGRPKNTEAFFGQGTRLTVV.

This sequence joins TRBV28 and TRBJ2-3; 8 nucleotides align to TRBD2. The CDR3 runs to 15 residues. Unmatched junction bases numbered 4, after V lost 1 base and J lost 4 bases. Germline CDR1 is MDHEN and CDR2 is SYDVKM. The CDR3 protein is CASSLYAGGSDTQYF. CDR3 coding DNA: TGTGCCAGCAGTTTATACGCGGGGGGATCAGATACGCAGTATTTT. Looking up the rest from reference TRBV28 and TRBJ2-3 gives the full variable domain: DVKVTQSSRYLVKRTGEKVFLECVQDMDHENMFWYRQDPGLGLRLIYFSYDVKMKEKGDIPEGYSVSREKKERFSLILESASTNQTSMYLCASSLYAGGSDTQYFGPGTRLTVL.

The chain uses TRBV19 and TRBJ2-2; weak D call: TRBD2 (6 bases). The CDR3 runs to 14 residues. With 4 bases removed from V and 1 base from J, the gap between germline ends came to 7 bases. Germline V gene sequence: CDR1 LNHDA, CDR2 SQIVND (reference sequence). As DNA, the CDR3 is TGTGCCAGTAGTAGGCGGGGGAACACCGGGGAGCTGTTTTTT. This translates into CASSRRGNTGELFF.

The chain uses TRBV7-9 and TRBJ2-1; D perhaps matches TRBD1 (6 bases). Germline V lookup: CDR1 SEHNR, CDR2 FQNEAQ (reference sequence). This CDR3 contains 13 residues. V was clipped by 5 bases and J by 4 bases, with 9 bases between them. CDR3 loop: CASSQGQYNEQFF. In nucleotides, the CDR3 is TGTGCCAGCAGCCAAGGACAGTACAATGAGCAGTTCTTC.

By share, this clone counts as large. The CDR3, as DNA: TGTGCCAGCAGCTCCCAATGGCAGGGCCTAAGGGAGACCCAGTACTTC. Translating it yields CASSSQWQGLRETQYF. The V and J genes are TRBV7-9 and TRBJ2-5; D is possibly TRBD1 (5 bases). V was trimmed by 4 bases and J by 5 bases, leaving 20 bases between them. CDR1 and CDR2 from the germline V gene are SEHNR and FQNEAQ (reference sequence). This CDR3 region has 16 residues.

The V and J genes are TRBV6-5 and TRBJ1-5; D might be TRBD1 (5 bases). The V and J ends lost 4 bases and 1 base respectively, with 14 bases between them. This CDR3 comprises 16 residues. From germline, CDR1 is MNHEY and CDR2 SVGAGI. The CDR3 DNA sequence: TGTGCCAGCAGTTCCCAACCCAGGGCGAGCAATCAGCCCCAGCATTTT. This gives the protein CASSSQPRASNQPQHF.

The V call is TRBV5-1, the J call TRBJ2-1; D tentatively reads TRBD1 or TRBD2 (5 bases each). From germline, CDR1 is SGHRS and CDR2 YFSETQ. The CDR3 has 16 amino acids. Trimming took 4 bases from V and 0 from J, leaving 14 bases between them. Written as DNA, the CDR3 is TGCGCCAGCAGCCGCCGAGGGGTAGCCTCCTACAATGAGCAGTTCTTC. It is translated as CASSRRGVASYNEQFF.

This sequence joins TRBV10-2 and TRBJ2-7; maybe TRBD2 (6 bases). This CDR3 comprises 15 residues. The germline V and J ends were trimmed by 6 bases and 0 bases, with 15 bases remaining between them. The germline V gene has CDR1 WSHSY and CDR2 SAAADI. CDR3 DNA sequence: TGCGCCAGCAGCTTTGCCCAGGGAGGCTCCTACGAGCAGTACTTC. This gives the protein CASSFAQGGSYEQYF.

In its sample, this clone was seen a few times. The chain combines TRBV30 with TRBJ1-5; 7 bases line up with TRBD1. CDR1 and CDR2 from the germline V gene are GTSNPN and SVGIG (reference sequence). The junction had 6 bases not matched to a gene; V was cut back by 2 bases and J by 5 bases. The length of the CDR3 is 14 residues. CDR3 amino acids: CAWSTGDAYQPQHF. The CDR3 nucleotides read TGTGCCTGGAGTACAGGGGACGCATATCAGCCCCAGCATTTT. Combining the CDR3 with reference TRBV30 and TRBJ1-5 gives the whole variable domain SQTIHQWPATLVQPVGSPLSLECTVEGTSNPNLYWYRQAAGRGLQLLFYSVGIGQISSEVPQNLSASRPQDRQFILSSKKLLLSDSGFYLCAWSTGDAYQPQHFGDGTRLSIL.

The V call is TRBV1, the J call TRBJ2-3; TRBD2 reflects the table's D call only, with no check against the DNA. TRBV1 is a pseudogene segment. This CDR3 has 16 residues. The CDR3 DNA sequence: TGCACCAGCAGCCAAGAAACTAGCACGAAAGTAGATACGCAGTATTTT. It specifies CTSSQETSTKVDTQYF.

This clone showed up just once. The chain employs TRBV20-1 and TRBJ2-7, with D uncertain. The CDR3 has 11 amino acids. V shed 3 bases and J shed 3 bases, with 6 bases lying between them. Germline loops: CDR1 DFQATT, CDR2 SNEGSKA (reference sequence). CDR3 coding DNA: TGCAGTGCTAGCCCCAGCTACGAGCAGTACTTC. Residues: CSASPSYEQYF.

In its sample, this clone was seen once. The V call is TRBV28, the J call TRBJ2-7; D perhaps matches TRBD2 (7 bases). Trimming stripped 4 bases from V and 0 bases from J, with 25 bases between. CDR1 is MDHEN, CDR2 SYDVKM, per germline. CDR3 size: 19 residues. The CDR3 nucleotides are TGTGCCAGCAGTTCCGCTACTGGGGGGGCCGACAGGACCTCCTACGAGCAGTACTTC. It is translated as CASSSATGGADRTSYEQYF.

This sequence joins TRBV30 and TRBJ2-4; no firm D call. The CDR3 runs 14 residues. V was pared by 4 bases and J by 4 bases, with 14 bases between. The germline gives CDR1 GTSNPN, CDR2 SVGIG (reference sequence). CDR3 sequence: CAWMDPFGKNIQYF. In DNA, the CDR3 is TGTGCCTGGATGGACCCGTTTGGGAAAAACATTCAGTACTTC.

This clone was detected only a few times. The genes are TRBV7-3 and TRBJ1-6, with D maybe TRBD1 (5 bases). V was trimmed by 5 bases and J by 7 bases, leaving 15 bases between them. The CDR3 is 15 amino acids. CDR1 and CDR2 from the germline V gene are SGHTA and FQGTGA. The chain's CDR3 is CASSASGLPNSPLHF. CDR3 nucleotides: TGTGCCAGCAGCGCCTCGGGACTGCCGAATTCACCCCTCCACTTT.

The rearrangement joins TRBV4-1 to TRBJ1-1; D is uncertain. The germline CDR1 and CDR2 sequences are MGHRA and YSYEKL. This CDR3 spans 15 amino acids. The ends were cut back, 3 bases at V and 4 bases at J, with 15 bases in the middle. The CDR3 sequence is CASSHPYGVITEAFF. DNA for the CDR3: TGCGCCAGCAGCCACCCGTACGGGGTGATCACTGAAGCTTTCTTT.

V and J are TRBV7-9 and TRBJ2-7; D might be TRBD1 or TRBD2, each matching 6 bases. Trimming stripped 2 bases from V and 8 bases from J, with 19 bases between. Germline CDR1 SEHNR, CDR2 FQNEAQ (reference sequence). The length of the CDR3 is 15 residues. CDR3 nucleotides: TGTGCCAGCAGCTTAAGGGGGGACGGCTTGGTGAAGCAGTACTTC. Translating it yields CASSLRGDGLVKQYF.

This clone was seen a few times. For the CDR3, the DNA is TGTGCCAGTAGTCCGGGGATGAGCTCTGAAGCTTTCTTT. Translated, it gives CASSPGMSSEAFF. V usage is TRBV19 and J usage is TRBJ1-1; D remains ambiguous. Trimming pared 5 bases from V and 6 bases from J, leaving 13 bases between. CDR3 length: 13 amino acids. CDR1 and CDR2 (germline): LNHDA, SQIVND (reference sequence).

The chain combines TRBV2 with TRBJ2-1; D ambiguous. Germline loops: CDR1 SNHLY, CDR2 FYNNEI. The CDR3 covers 15 residues. The ends were cut back, 5 bases at V and 2 bases at J, with 13 bases in the middle. The CDR3 DNA reads TGTGCCAGCAGTAACAGCTTTTCTACCTACAATGAGCAGTTCTTC. It is translated as CASSNSFSTYNEQFF.

The chain has TRBV7-6 and TRBJ2-7, with a weak D call TRBD2 (6 bases). Germline loops: CDR1 SGHVS, CDR2 FNYEAQ. The V gene lost 5 bases and the J gene lost 3 bases, with 14 bases spanning the gap. The CDR3 covers 14 residues. CDR3 nucleotide sequence: TGTGCCAGCAGCCCAACGGCGGGGATCTACGAGCAGTACTTC. Translated, it gives CASSPTAGIYEQYF.

V gene TRBV11-1 combines with J gene TRBJ2-3; 8 bases align to TRBD1. V shed 5 bases, J shed 4 bases, and the junction held 8 bases outside the gene matches. Germline V gene lookup returns CDR1 SGHAT and CDR2 FQDESV (reference sequence). The CDR3 covers 15 residues. This CDR3 is CASSIRQGSADTQYF. CDR3 in DNA: TGTGCCAGCAGCATCAGACAGGGGTCGGCAGATACGCAGTATTTT.

This clone was counted once. The rearrangement uses TRBV11-1 and TRBJ2-7, with D tentatively TRBD2 (5 bases). CDR1 and CDR2 (germline): SGHAT, FQDESV (reference sequence). V gave up 3 bases and J gave up 6 bases, with 15 bases separating them. This CDR3 spans 14 amino acids. CDR3 DNA: TGTGCCAGCAGCTTGAGACGGGATCCCCTCGAGCAGTACTTC. Amino acid sequence: CASSLRRDPLEQYF.

This clone was seen only once. J is TRBJ2-2 and V is TRBV6-6; 7 positions match TRBD1. The V segment lost 3 bases and the J segment 6 bases; nucleotides outside the gene matches: 4. The CDR3 has 14 amino acids. Looked up from germline, CDR1 is MNHNY and CDR2 is SVGAGI (reference sequence). The CDR3, as DNA: TGTGCCAGCAGTTATTCTGGACAGGCCGGGGAGCTGTTTTTT. Protein: CASSYSGQAGELFF.

The CDR3 region is CASSLSGDTEQYF. DNA for the CDR3: TGTGCCAGCAGTTTATCGGGGGATACTGAGCAGTACTTC. The rearrangement uses TRBV27 and TRBJ2-7; D tentatively fits TRBD1 or TRBD2 (5 bases each). Germline-derived CDR1 and CDR2 are MNHEY and SMNVEV (reference sequence). The CDR3 runs to 13 residues. Trimming stripped 0 bases from V and 7 bases from J, with 10 bases between.

The chain links TRBV7-9 to TRBJ2-1; a weak D match, TRBD1 (5 bases). The V end was cut by 5 bases, the J end by 7 bases, with 21 bases between. CDR1 and CDR2 (germline): SEHNR, FQNEAQ (reference sequence). CDR3 length: 16 residues. The CDR3 spells CASSRMATAPGNEQFF. The CDR3 region has the DNA TGTGCCAGCAGCCGGATGGCGACAGCGCCCGGGAATGAGCAGTTCTTC.